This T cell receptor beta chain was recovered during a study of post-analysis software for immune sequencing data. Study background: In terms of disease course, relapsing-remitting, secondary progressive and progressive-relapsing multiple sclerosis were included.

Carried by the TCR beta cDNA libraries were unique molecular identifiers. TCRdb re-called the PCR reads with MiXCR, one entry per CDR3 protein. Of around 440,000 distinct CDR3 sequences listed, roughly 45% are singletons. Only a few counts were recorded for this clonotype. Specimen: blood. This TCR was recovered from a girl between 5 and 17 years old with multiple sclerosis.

The CDR3 DNA sequence: TGCAGTGCCAATGGGGATTTTGCGTTCTTC. Its translation: CSANGDFAFF. This chain connects TRBV20-1 to TRBJ2-1; D uncertain. From germline, CDR1 is DFQATT and CDR2 SNEGSKA (reference sequence). Trimming stripped 6 bases from V and 15 bases from J, with 15 bases between. The CDR3 spans 10 residues.